These 30 T cell receptor beta chains were sequenced from one sample in a study of blood T cell repertoires in COVID-19. The assay was immunoSEQ multiplex PCR, and TCRdb's table has in-frame clones only and misses some. This table has 150,000 to 200,000 clones, approximately 88% appearing once. The sequenced sample was PBMCs or T cells enriched from blood (not recorded which). The receptors shown here come from a man in his 70s who had been exposed to COVID-19.

The V and J genes are TRBV28 and TRBJ1-4; no clear D gene. Looked up from germline, CDR1 is MDHEN and CDR2 is SYDVKM. V gave up 6 bases and J gave up 0 bases, with 20 bases separating them. This CDR3 has 18 residues. The CDR3 loop reads CASRPWLRVGATNEKLFF. In DNA, the CDR3 is TGTGCCAGCAGACCATGGCTTAGGGTGGGAGCAACTAATGAAAAACTGTTTTTT.

This sequence joins TRBV28 and TRBJ1-2; D uncertain. V shed 7 bases and J shed 4 bases, with 16 bases lying between them. The CDR3 has 14 amino acids. CDR1 is MDHEN, CDR2 SYDVKM, per germline. The CDR3, as DNA: TGTGCCAGCACCCCAGGATTGGCTACCTATGGCTACACCTTC. Translated, it gives CASTPGLATYGYTF.

The chain links TRBV2 to TRBJ1-2; 7 bases match TRBD1. CDR3 length: 13 residues. Trimming removed 8 bases from V and 5 bases from J; junction bases left unmatched: 8. Per germline, CDR1 SNHLY and CDR2 FYNNEI. The CDR3 loop reads CASRRDSPYGYTF. In DNA form, the CDR3 reads TGTGCCAGCCGAAGGGACAGCCCGTATGGCTACACCTTC.

The rearrangement links TRBV10-2 to TRBJ1-6; 8 nucleotides match TRBD1. The length of the CDR3 is 13 residues. Germline V gene sequence: CDR1 WSHSY, CDR2 SAAADI. With 11 bases clipped from V and 7 bases from J, the junction kept 7 bases outside the gene matches. CDR3 protein: CAGARQGNSPLHF. CDR3 DNA: TGCGCCGGCGCCCGACAGGGGAATTCACCCCTCCACTTT.

CDR3 amino acids: CASSFHSGGRVDTQYF. The DNA of the CDR3 is TGTGCCAGCAGCTTCCATTCGGGGGGACGTGTAGATACGCAGTATTTT. V and J are TRBV7-2 and TRBJ2-3; TRBD2 matches at 7 bases. This CDR3 contains 16 residues. Trimming removed 3 bases from V and 5 bases from J; junction bases left unmatched: 11. CDR1 is SGHTA and CDR2 is FQGNSA in the germline V gene.

The chain combines TRBV2 with TRBJ1-5; D is uncertain. CDR1 and CDR2 from the germline V gene are SNHLY and FYNNEI. The germline V and J ends were trimmed by 1 base and 6 bases, with 13 bases remaining between them. The CDR3 is 15 amino acids. The CDR3 loop reads CASSEGGLVGQPQHF. The CDR3 nucleotides are TGTGCCAGCAGTGAAGGCGGATTAGTAGGTCAGCCCCAGCATTTT.

The V and J genes are TRBV5-1 and TRBJ2-5; perhaps TRBD1 as D (6 bases). The germline V and J ends were trimmed by 8 bases and 4 bases, with 15 bases remaining between them. The germline gives CDR1 SGHRS, CDR2 YFSETQ. The CDR3 length is 13 residues. CDR3 sequence reads: CASRDLRGETQYF. The CDR3 nucleotides are TGCGCCAGTCGGGACCTCAGGGGAGAGACCCAGTACTTC.

This rearrangement joins TRBV30 to TRBJ2-2; maybe TRBD2 (5 bases). This CDR3 has 13 amino acids. Germline values: CDR1 GTSNPN, CDR2 SVGIG (reference sequence). Trimming left V 0 bases short and J 4 bases short, with 6 bases between. The CDR3 spells CAWSVSGTGELFF. Written as DNA, the CDR3 is TGTGCCTGGAGTGTGAGCGGCACCGGGGAGCTGTTTTTT.

The chain uses TRBV4-2 and TRBJ2-7; D perhaps matches TRBD2 (5 bases). CDR3 size: 17 residues. Germline CDR1 LGHNA, CDR2 YNFKEQ. Trimming took 4 bases from V and 0 from J, leaving 19 bases between them. The DNA of the CDR3 is TGTGCCAGCAGCCTCTCGGGAACGGGGATAAACTCCTACGAGCAGTACTTC. Translating it yields CASSLSGTGINSYEQYF.

This clone occurred a few times. The chain couples TRBV7-9 to TRBJ1-2; D remains ambiguous. The germline V and J ends were trimmed by 4 bases and 4 bases, with 16 bases remaining between them. Germline V lookup: CDR1 SEHNR, CDR2 FQNEAQ (reference sequence). This CDR3 contains 15 residues. CDR3 amino acids: CASSSGWAVGYGYTF. The DNA of the CDR3 is TGTGCCAGCAGCTCGGGGTGGGCTGTGGGCTATGGCTACACCTTC.

The chain couples TRBV12-5 to TRBJ2-3, with TRBD2 as a possible D gene (6 bases). V shed 8 bases and J shed 0 bases, with 12 bases lying between them. Germline V CDR1 and CDR2: LGHNT, FRNRAP. CDR3 length equals 14 residues. The CDR3: CASNSGLSTDTQYF. CDR3 sequence (DNA): TGTGCTAGTAATAGCGGCCTTAGCACAGATACGCAGTATTTT. Full variable domain (remainder filled in from reference TRBV12-5 and TRBJ2-3): DARVTQTPRHKVTEMGQEVTMRCQPILGHNTVFWYRQTMMQGLELLAYFRNRAPLDDSGMPKDRFSAEMPDATLATLKIQPSEPRDSAVYFCASNSGLSTDTQYFGPGTRLTVL.

Only a few counts were recorded for this clone. The rearrangement links TRBV4-1 to TRBJ1-5; D gene uncertain. The V gene's germline CDR1 is MGHRA and CDR2 YSYEKL. The length of the CDR3 is 12 residues. V was cut by 2 bases and J by 7 bases, with 6 bases left in between. The CDR3 here is CASSQNNQPQHF. CDR3 nucleotides: TGCGCCAGCAGCCAAAACAACCAGCCCCAGCATTTT.

This chain joins TRBV19 and TRBJ1-1, with 7 bases that match TRBD1. J lost 3 bases, V lost 5 bases, and 0 bases had no gene match. CDR1 and CDR2 from the germline V gene are LNHDA and SQIVND (reference sequence). The CDR3 sequence is 12 residues long. Here the CDR3 DNA reads TGTGCCAGTAGTGACAGGGACACTGAAGCTTTCTTT. As protein: CASSDRDTEAFF.

Here the CDR3 reads CASSDLGTGLNTEAFF. The CDR3 bases are TGTGCCAGCAGTGACCTCGGGACAGGCCTGAACACTGAAGCTTTCTTT. The chain combines TRBV25-1 with TRBJ1-1; 8 bases fit TRBD1. The CDR3 length is 16 residues. V trimming: 3 bases; J trimming: 0 bases; junction bases outside the gene matches: 6. CDR1 is MGHDK, CDR2 SYGVNS, per germline.

This clone was seen only once. V gene TRBV15 combines with J gene TRBJ2-2; no clear D. The CDR3 runs 14 residues. V shed 1 base and J shed 3 bases, with 6 bases lying between them. Germline V gene lookup returns CDR1 LNHNV and CDR2 YYDKDF (reference sequence). The CDR3 bases are TGTGCCACCAGCAGAGTCCGGGACACCGGGGAGCTGTTTTTT. Translation: CATSRVRDTGELFF.

The V gene is TRBV9, the J gene TRBJ2-2, with TRBD1 matching 9 bases. This CDR3 has 15 residues. Germline trimming cut 5 bases from V and 6 bases from J; bases unmatched to any gene: 8. Germline V CDR1 and CDR2: SGDLS, YYNGEE. The CDR3 coding sequence is TGTGCCAGCAGAAGGGGACAGGGTCTCCCCGGGGAGCTGTTTTTT. Translated, it gives CASRRGQGLPGELFF.

The chain combines TRBV19 with TRBJ1-2, with 8 bases that match TRBD1. The CDR3 has 14 residues. CDR1 is LNHDA and CDR2 is SQIVND in the germline V gene (reference sequence). The junction had 11 bases not matched to a gene; V was cut back by 6 bases and J by 8 bases. CDR3 sequence reads: CASRAGGRRRGYTF. DNA of the CDR3: TGTGCCAGTAGAGCAGGGGGCCGCCGAAGAGGCTACACCTTC.

The genes are TRBV19 and TRBJ1-5, with a weak D call TRBD1 (6 bases). The V gene lost 1 base and the J gene lost 7 bases, with 17 bases spanning the gap. CDR1 and CDR2 from the germline V gene are LNHDA and SQIVND (reference sequence). The length of the CDR3 is 16 residues. CDR3 DNA sequence: TGTGCCAGTAGTATAGCACAGGGAGTAGCGGGACAGCCCCAGCATTTT. It encodes CASSIAQGVAGQPQHF.

This clone showed up just once. The rearrangement joins TRBV29-1 to TRBJ1-2; tentative D call: TRBD1 (6 bases). Trimming shortened V by 3 bases and J by 8 bases, and 10 bases separated the two germline ends. CDR1 and CDR2 (germline): SQVTM, ANQGSEA. CDR3 length equals 11 residues. The CDR3 spells CSVDAGVGYTF. CDR3 sequence (DNA): TGCAGCGTTGACGCAGGGGTGGGCTACACCTTC.

This clone occurred a few times. CDR3 loop: CASSLAEPSGELFF. CDR3 bases: TGCGCCAGCAGTTTAGCGGAGCCGTCCGGGGAGCTGTTTTTT. The chain carries TRBV5-1 and TRBJ2-2; possibly TRBD2 for D (6 bases). CDR1 and CDR2 (germline): SGHRS, YFSETQ. This CDR3 comprises 14 residues. V was pared by 5 bases and J by 6 bases, with 14 bases between.

The chain uses TRBV5-1 and TRBJ1-5, with a tentative D call TRBD1 (6 bases). The germline V and J ends were trimmed by 2 bases and 3 bases, with 12 bases remaining between them. The CDR3 is made up of 15 amino acids. The germline gives CDR1 SGHRS, CDR2 YFSETQ. Here the CDR3 DNA reads TGCGCCAGCAGCTTACAGGGTCCCCTCAATCAGCCCCAGCATTTT. It encodes CASSLQGPLNQPQHF.

This clone was detected once. The CDR3 reads CASMVRERETQYF. CDR3 coding DNA: TGTGCCAGCATGGTGCGGGAGCGAGAGACCCAGTACTTC. The V and J genes are TRBV9 and TRBJ2-5, with 7 positions matching TRBD2. The germline gives CDR1 SGDLS, CDR2 YYNGEE. The length of the CDR3 is 13 residues. The ends lost 6 bases at V and 4 bases at J; junction bases unmatched: 6.

The V and J genes are TRBV27 and TRBJ2-7; D may be TRBD1 (5 bases). CDR3 size: 16 residues. V lost 6 bases and J lost 5, with 23 bases in between. The germline V gene has CDR1 MNHEY and CDR2 SMNVEV (reference sequence). The CDR3 nucleotides read TGTGCCAGCAGCCGATCCCGACAGTACCGACTGGACGAGCAGTACTTC. This gives the protein CASSRSRQYRLDEQYF.

The chain recombines TRBV18 with TRBJ1-6; TRBD1 matches 8 bases. This CDR3 is 14 amino acids long. CDR1 is KGHSH, CDR2 LQKENI, per germline. V was pared by 4 bases and J by 8 bases, with 4 bases of the junction left unmatched. The CDR3 reads CASSRTGYDSPLHF. CDR3 bases: TGTGCCAGCTCACGGACAGGGTATGATTCACCCCTCCACTTT.

DNA of the CDR3: TGCGCCAGCAGCTTGGGCGGGAGACCGGAGGAGACCCAGTACTTC. Translating gives CASSLGGRPEETQYF. This chain connects TRBV5-1 to TRBJ2-5, with 7 nucleotides matching TRBD2. CDR1 and CDR2 (germline): SGHRS, YFSETQ. V shed 0 bases, J shed 5 bases, and the junction held 7 bases outside the gene matches. The CDR3 sequence is 15 residues long.

The V and J genes are TRBV27 and TRBJ1-2, with 8 bases aligning to TRBD1. With 7 bases clipped from V and 4 bases from J, the junction kept 5 bases outside the gene matches. This CDR3 spans 13 amino acids. Germline-derived CDR1 and CDR2 are MNHEY and SMNVEV (reference sequence). CDR3 region: CASTRDRGYGYTF. The CDR3 DNA follows: TGTGCCAGCACCCGAGACAGGGGCTATGGCTACACCTTC.

This clone was seen only a few times. The V and J genes are TRBV9 and TRBJ2-2; D is undetermined. In germline, CDR1 is SGDLS, CDR2 YYNGEE. This CDR3 contains 15 residues. V lost 0 bases to trimming and J lost 1 base, with 7 bases between them. The CDR3 here is CASSVGPGNTGELFF. CDR3 nucleotide sequence: TGTGCCAGCAGCGTAGGCCCCGGGAACACCGGGGAGCTGTTTTTT.

A remark on this clone: The junction differs from germline at one of its ends, possibly a read error. The same CDR3 arises from other DNA sequences in this sample as well. The J gene is TRBJ1-4, the V gene TRBV6-2 or TRBV6-3, with D perhaps TRBD1 (6 bases). Germline CDR1 and CDR2: MNHEY and SVGEGT. CDR3 length equals 13 residues. CDR3 in amino acids: CASSSDRSEKLFF. Written as DNA, the CDR3 is TGTGCCAGCAGTTCCGACAGGAGTGAAAAACTGTTCTTT.

The V and J genes are TRBV7-9 and TRBJ2-7; TRBD1 agrees at 7 bases. Trimming took 3 bases from V and 5 from J; bases not matched to a gene: 7. This CDR3 region has 14 residues. Germline V CDR1 and CDR2: SEHNR, FQNEAQ (reference sequence). DNA of the CDR3: TGTGCCAGCAGCTTCCGACAGGGTGGGGACGAGCAGTACTTC. Translating it yields CASSFRQGGDEQYF. The variable domain in full, completed from reference TRBV7-9 and TRBJ2-7, reads DTGVSQNPRHKITKRGQNVTFRCDPISEHNRLYWYRQTLGQGPEFLTYFQNEAQLEKSRLLSDRFSAERPKGSFSTLEIQRTEQGDSAMYLCASSFRQGGDEQYFGPGTRLTVT.

The V call is TRBV9, the J call TRBJ2-6; possible D gene TRBD1, 6 bases. The V gene's germline CDR1 is SGDLS and CDR2 YYNGEE. This CDR3 region has 16 residues. The V end lost 4 bases, the J end lost 0 bases, and 11 bases lay between the germline ends. Here the CDR3 reads CASSQTGYSGANVLTF. DNA of the CDR3: TGTGCCAGCAGCCAGACAGGTTACTCTGGGGCCAACGTCCTGACTTTC. The full variable domain, rest sourced from reference TRBV9 and TRBJ2-6, is DSGVTQTPKHLITATGQRVTLRCSPRSGDLSVYWYQQSLDQGLQFLIQYYNGEERAKGNILERFSAQQFPDLHSELNLSSLELGDSALYFCASSQTGYSGANVLTFGAGSRLTVL.